What follows is one TCR beta chain and its context. Its antigen is not identified. The CDR3 extends over 19 amino acids. Germline CDR1 MNHEY, CDR2 SMNVEV (reference sequence). V lost 4 bases, J lost 7 bases, and 21 bases stayed unmatched. Each CDR3 protein gets one entry after TCRdb re-called the RACE reads with MiXCR. The table records roughly 94,000 distinct CDR3 sequences, 9.3% of them present only once. This sample was included in a study of human T cells and chemical hapten exposure. Study results and limitations: Donors had alopecia, so their immune response may differ from healthy people's. The study found expanded TCRs formed significantly more large CDR3 similarity clusters than controls.

The sample's time point: patch test 2, 6 weeks after DPC sensitization. As for treatment: therapeutic diphenylcyclopropenone sensitization with weekly scalp DPC. The chain is built from TRBV27 and TRBJ1-4; 7 bases are shared with TRBD1. Sequencing used whole blood, obtained in connection with sensitization to the hapten diphenylcyclopropenone (DPC). This clonotype was sampled from a woman aged 35 to 49 with alopecia areata. Some clones in this sample may be carry-over from other donors' samples. The DNA of the CDR3 is TGTGCCAGCAGTTCATCTCCGACAGGGTGGAACTCCGTCAGTGAAAAACTGTTTTTT. It encodes CASSSSPTGWNSVSEKLFF.